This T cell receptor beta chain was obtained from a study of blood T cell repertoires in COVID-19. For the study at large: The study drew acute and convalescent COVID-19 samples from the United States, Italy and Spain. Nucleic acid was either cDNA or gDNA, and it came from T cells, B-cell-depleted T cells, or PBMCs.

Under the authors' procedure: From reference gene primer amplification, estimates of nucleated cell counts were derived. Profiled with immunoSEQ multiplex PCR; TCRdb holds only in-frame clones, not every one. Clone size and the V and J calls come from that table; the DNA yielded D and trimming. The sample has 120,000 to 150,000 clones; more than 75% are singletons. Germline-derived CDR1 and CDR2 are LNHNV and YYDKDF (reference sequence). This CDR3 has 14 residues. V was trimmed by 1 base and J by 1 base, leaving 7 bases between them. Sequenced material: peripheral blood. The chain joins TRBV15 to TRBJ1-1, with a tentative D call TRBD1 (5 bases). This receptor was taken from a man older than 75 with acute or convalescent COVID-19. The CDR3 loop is CATSRGQGNTEAFF. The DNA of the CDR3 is TGTGCCACCAGCAGAGGGCAGGGGAACACTGAAGCTTTCTTT.